This passage covers 12 T cell receptor beta chains from one sample sequenced in a study of blood T cell repertoires in COVID-19. Assay used: immunoSEQ multiplex PCR; TCRdb lists only in-frame clones, some missing. The sample lists approximately 170,000 clones, 75% to 85% occurring once. Sequencing was carried out using PBMCs or T cells enriched from blood (not recorded which). All receptors come from a middle-aged man who had recovered from COVID-19.

This chain joins TRBV27 and TRBJ1-1; perhaps TRBD1 as D (5 bases). Trimming took off 4 bases at V and 1 base at J, with 19 bases between the two ends. The CDR3 extends over 17 amino acids. Germline V gives CDR1 MNHEY, CDR2 SMNVEV (reference sequence). This CDR3 is CASSSFRGERGNTEAFF. Written as DNA, the CDR3 is TGTGCCAGCAGTTCGTTCCGGGGGGAACGGGGGAACACTGAAGCTTTCTTT.

This chain joins TRBV5-6 and TRBJ2-1; D is unresolved. The V and J ends lost 2 bases and 6 bases respectively, with 12 bases between them. Germline CDR1 SGHDT, CDR2 YYEEEE. The CDR3 loop spans 14 amino acids. CDR3 coding DNA: TGTGCCAGCAGCTTTTCCCGACTCATCAATGAGCAGTTCTTC. Its protein is CASSFSRLINEQFF.

The rearrangement joins TRBV11-2 to TRBJ2-1; possible D gene TRBD2, 7 bases. CDR1 SGHAT and CDR2 FQNNGV come from the germline V gene. The CDR3 is made up of 14 amino acids. The V end lost 0 bases, the J end lost 6 bases, and 9 bases lay between the germline ends. The CDR3 region has the DNA TGTGCCAGCAGCTTAGACGGGGGGCCCAATGAGCAGTTCTTC. Translation: CASSLDGGPNEQFF.

This chain links TRBV30 with TRBJ1-1; D perhaps matches TRBD1 (5 bases). CDR1 is GTSNPN, CDR2 SVGIG, per germline (reference sequence). V gave up 1 base and J gave up 0 bases, with 9 bases separating them. This CDR3 comprises 14 residues. The CDR3 protein is CAWSGGYMNTEAFF. DNA of the CDR3: TGTGCCTGGAGTGGGGGCTACATGAACACTGAAGCTTTCTTT.

The chain carries TRBV6-5 and TRBJ2-1, with 8 bases lining up with TRBD2. The V gene end was trimmed by 9 bases and the J gene end by 7 bases; junction bases not matched to a gene: 11. Germline-derived CDR1 and CDR2 are MNHEY and SVGAGI. The CDR3 has 14 residues. CDR3 nucleotides: TGTGCCAGTGCCGGGGGGGCCGTCGCGAATGAGCAGTTCTTC. The encoded protein is CASAGGAVANEQFF.

The chain has TRBV7-2 and TRBJ1-2; D is uncertain. The CDR3 sequence is 14 residues long. Per germline, CDR1 SGHTA and CDR2 FQGNSA. Trimming cost V 1 base and J 8 bases, with 14 bases left between them. The CDR3 DNA follows: TGTGCCAGCAGCTTAGGGGCGTCCGGGAACGGCTACACCTTC. It is translated as CASSLGASGNGYTF.

This clone was detected only a few times. The J gene is TRBJ2-2, the V gene TRBV3-1 (or the pseudogene TRBV3-2); a weak D match, TRBD1 (6 bases). The CDR3 length is 15 residues. Trimming pared 3 bases from V and 5 bases from J, leaving 13 bases between. CDR1 and CDR2 from the germline V gene are LGHDT and YNNKEL (reference sequence). The CDR3 DNA reads TGTGCCAGCAGCCAGGGTACAGGGTTTACCGGGGAGCTGTTTTTT. Protein: CASSQGTGFTGELFF.

The V call is TRBV11-3, the J call TRBJ2-2; 13 bases agree with TRBD2. V lost 5 bases to trimming and J lost 6 bases; unmatched junction nucleotides: 15. Per germline, CDR1 SGHNT and CDR2 YENEEA. The CDR3 covers 19 residues. As DNA, the CDR3 is TGTGCCAGCAGCCACCCGACTAGCGGGGGGACCAAAGGGGCCGGGGAGCTGTTTTTT. Amino acids: CASSHPTSGGTKGAGELFF.

The rearrangement links TRBV6-5 to TRBJ1-2, with TRBD1 identical over 12 bases. This CDR3 region has 15 residues. Germline V gives CDR1 MNHEY, CDR2 SVGAGI. Trimming removed 1 base from V and 8 bases from J; junction bases left unmatched: 5. The CDR3 coding sequence is TGTGCCAGCAGTTACTACGGGACAGGGGGCCGGGGCTACACCTTC. This encodes CASSYYGTGGRGYTF.

This clone showed up just a few times. The chain uses TRBV5-4 and TRBJ1-1, with D maybe TRBD1 (6 bases). The CDR3 spans 14 residues. V was clipped by 3 bases and J by 1 base, with 10 bases between them. CDR1 and CDR2 from the germline V gene are SGHNT and YYREEE (reference sequence). CDR3 nucleotide sequence: TGTGCCAGCAGCTCACGGACAGCGAACACTGAAGCTTTCTTT. It is translated as CASSSRTANTEAFF.

This chain connects TRBV6-5 to TRBJ1-1; D possibly corresponds to TRBD1 (5 bases). The CDR3 extends over 15 amino acids. Germline CDR1 is MNHEY and CDR2 is SVGAGI. V dropped 7 bases and J dropped 2 bases, with 17 bases sitting between them. The CDR3 spells CASNRPGGLNTEAFF. In DNA, the CDR3 is TGTGCCAGCAATCGGCCTGGGGGACTAAACACTGAAGCTTTCTTT.

The V gene is TRBV7-8, the J gene TRBJ2-1, with 10 bases identical to TRBD1. The CDR3 is made up of 14 amino acids. J lost 12 bases, V lost 5 bases, and 10 bases had no gene match. Per the germline V gene, CDR1 is SGHVS and CDR2 is FQNEAQ. CDR3: CASSLGTGASGQFF. As DNA, the CDR3 is TGTGCCAGCAGCCTAGGGACAGGGGCCTCAGGGCAGTTCTTC.